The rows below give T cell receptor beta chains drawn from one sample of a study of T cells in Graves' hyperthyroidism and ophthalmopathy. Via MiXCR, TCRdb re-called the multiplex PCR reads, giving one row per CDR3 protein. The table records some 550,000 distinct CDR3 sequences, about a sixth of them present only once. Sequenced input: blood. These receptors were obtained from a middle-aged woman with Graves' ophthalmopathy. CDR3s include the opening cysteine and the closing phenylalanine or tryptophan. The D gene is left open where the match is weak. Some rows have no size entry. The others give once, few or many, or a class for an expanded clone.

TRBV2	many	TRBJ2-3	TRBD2	TGTGCCAGCAGCGCACCCTCCTTCCGACTAGCGGGAACGGGCACAGATACGCAGTATTTT	CASSAPSFRLAGTGTDTQYF
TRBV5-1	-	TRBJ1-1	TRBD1	TGCGCCAGCAGCTTGAGGGACTCTGTGGACAGGGGGGATGAAGCTTTCTTT	CASSLRDSVDRGDEAFF
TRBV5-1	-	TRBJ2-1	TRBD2	TGCGCCAGCAGCTTGACGTGGAGCGGGGGTATAAATGAGCAGTTCTTC	CASSLTWSGGINEQFF
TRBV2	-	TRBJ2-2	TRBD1	TGTGCCAGCAGGGGGACAGGGGCCGGGGAGCTGTTTTTT	CASRGTGAGELFF
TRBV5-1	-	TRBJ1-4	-	TGCGCCAGCAGCCTTAGGGAGGCAGTACCTAATGAAAAACTGTTTTTT	CASSLREAVPNEKLFF
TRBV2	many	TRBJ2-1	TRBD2	TGTGCCAGCATTGGCAGGGAACTAGCGGGAGGTCCCAACTACAATGAGCAGTTCTTC	CASIGRELAGGPNYNEQFF
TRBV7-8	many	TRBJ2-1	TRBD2	TGTGCCAGCAGCTTCTATAGCGGGGGGGGAAATGAGCAGTTCTTC	CASSFYSGGGNEQFF
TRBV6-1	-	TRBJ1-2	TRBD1	TGTGCCAGCACCGAAAATATAGGACAGGGGTACGGCTACACCTTC	CASTENIGQGYGYTF
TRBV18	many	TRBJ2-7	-	TGTGCCAGCTCACCACCGTCAGCCCCCTACGAGCAGTACTTC	CASSPPSAPYEQYF
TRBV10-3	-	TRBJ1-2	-	TGTGCCATCAGCCAAAGTTATGGCTACACCTTC	CAISQSYGYTF
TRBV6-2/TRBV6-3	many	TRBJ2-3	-	TGTGCCAGCAGTGGATTTGGGGGCGCAGATACGCAGTATTTT	CASSGFGGADTQYF
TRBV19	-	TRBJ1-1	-	TGTGCCAGTACTTATAGATCCAGAATTACTGAAGCTTTCTTT	CASTYRSRITEAFF
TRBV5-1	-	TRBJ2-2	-	TGCGCCAGCAGCCCAGTTTCGGCGCCCACCGGGGAGCTGTTTTTT	CASSPVSAPTGELFF
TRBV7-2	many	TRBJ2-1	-	TGTGCCAGCAGCTTTAACTCCCAACTTTCGGGTGAGCAGTTCTTC	CASSFNSQLSGEQFF
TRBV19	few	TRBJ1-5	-	TGTGCCAGTAGTATAATGGGCAGGGGCAGGCAGCCCCAGCATTTT	CASSIMGRGRQPQHF
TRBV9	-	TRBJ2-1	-	TGTGCCAGCAGCGTAGACACGAGCTCCTACAATGAGCAGTTCTTC	CASSVDTSSYNEQFF
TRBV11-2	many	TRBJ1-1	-	TGTGCCAGCAGCTTAGTGTCCCACGTTGGCACTGAAGCTTTCTTT	CASSLVSHVGTEAFF
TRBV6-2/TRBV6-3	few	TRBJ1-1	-	TGTGCCAGCAGAAGGACAAGCAACCCCATGAACACTGAAGCTTTCTTT	CASRRTSNPMNTEAFF
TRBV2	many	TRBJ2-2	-	TGTGCCAGCAGCCCCGGATGGGGGGCGACCGGGGAGCTGTTTTTT	CASSPGWGATGELFF
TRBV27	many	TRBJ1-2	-	TGTGCCAGCAGAAGAAAAGGGTATGGCTATGGCTACACCTTC	CASRRKGYGYGYTF
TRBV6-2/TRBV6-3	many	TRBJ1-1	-	TGTGCCAGCAGCATACATCAGGGTCGGAACACTGAAGCTTTCTTT	CASSIHQGRNTEAFF
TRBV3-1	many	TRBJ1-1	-	TGTGCCAGCAGCCAAGATAGGGTCACTGAAGCTTTCTTT	CASSQDRVTEAFF
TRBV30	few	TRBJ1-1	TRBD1	TGTGCCTGGAGTCTTCGACAGGGAAACACTGAAGCTTTCTTT	CAWSLRQGNTEAFF
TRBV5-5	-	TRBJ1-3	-	TGTGCCAGCAGCTTCGGACAGATCGGCCAAAACACCATATATTTT	CASSFGQIGQNTIYF
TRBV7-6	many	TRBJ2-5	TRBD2	TGTGCCAGCAGCTCAAGCGGGGGGAGGGGAGAGACCCAGTACTTC	CASSSSGGRGETQYF
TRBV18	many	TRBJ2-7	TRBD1	TGTGCCAGCTCAGCAGGAAGGACAGGGAGAAAATACGAGCAGTACTTC	CASSAGRTGRKYEQYF
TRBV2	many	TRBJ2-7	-	TGTGCCAGCAGTAAGACCTACGAGCAGTACTTC	CASSKTYEQYF
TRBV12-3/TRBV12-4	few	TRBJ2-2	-	TGTGCCAGCAGTCAGGGGGGGACAGCATTTGTCGGGGAGCTGTTTTTT	CASSQGGTAFVGELFF
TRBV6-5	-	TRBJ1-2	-	TGTGCCAGCAGTTACTCGGGGGGAAACTATGGCTACACCTTC	CASSYSGGNYGYTF
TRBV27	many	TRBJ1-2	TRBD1	TGTGCCAGCAGTTTCCGGGCAGGGGGCGGCTACACCTTC	CASSFRAGGGYTF
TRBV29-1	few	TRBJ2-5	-	TGCAGCGTTGAAGATCGGCCCTTCCAAGAGACCCAGTACTTC	CSVEDRPFQETQYF
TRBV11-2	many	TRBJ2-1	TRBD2	TGTGCCAGCAGCTCCCTCCGGGGACTAGCGGGGGGGAGCTCCTACAATGAGCAGTTCTTC	CASSSLRGLAGGSSYNEQFF
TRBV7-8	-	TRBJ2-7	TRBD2	TGTGCCAGCGCTCACGGAGGCGGGGGGATTTACGAGCAGTACTTC	CASAHGGGGIYEQYF
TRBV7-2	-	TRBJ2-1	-	TGTGCCAGCAACCGCCGCAGGGGGGGTAACAATGAGCAGTTCTTC	CASNRRRGGNNEQFF
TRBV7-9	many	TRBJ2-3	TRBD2	TGTGCCAGCAGCCGGACTAGCGGTAGCACAGATACGCAGTATTTT	CASSRTSGSTDTQYF
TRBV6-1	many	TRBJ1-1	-	TGTGCCAGCAGTGAGAGGTCTCCCCAGAACACTGAAGCTTTCTTT	CASSERSPQNTEAFF
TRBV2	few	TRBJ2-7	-	TGTGCCAGCAGACCCCCTGGGGGATACGAGCAGTACTTC	CASRPPGGYEQYF
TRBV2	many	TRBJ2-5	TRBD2	TGTGCCACTGGACTAGCGGGTTGGGAGACCCAGTACTTC	CATGLAGWETQYF
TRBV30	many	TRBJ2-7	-	TGTGCCTGGAGTGGGTTTGGCCAGAGGGAGCAGTACTTC	CAWSGFGQREQYF
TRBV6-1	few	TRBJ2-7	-	TGTGCCAGCAGTCCTGAGGGACGTACCTACGAGCAGTACTTC	CASSPEGRTYEQYF
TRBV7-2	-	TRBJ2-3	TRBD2	TGTGCCAGCAGCTTAGGAGGTAGCGGGGGGAGCACAGATACGCAGTATTTT	CASSLGGSGGSTDTQYF
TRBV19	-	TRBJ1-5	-	TGTGCCAGTAGTCACACCATAGCCGATCAGCCCCAGCATTTT	CASSHTIADQPQHF
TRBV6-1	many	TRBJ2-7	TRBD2	TGTGCCAGCAGTTCTATCCGGGGACTAGCGGGAAGAGGGTACGAGCAGTACTTC	CASSSIRGLAGRGYEQYF
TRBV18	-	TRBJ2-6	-	TGTGCCAGCCCACTGGACTCTGGGGCCGACGTCCTGACTTTC	CASPLDSGADVLTF
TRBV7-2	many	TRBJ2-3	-	TGTGCCAGCAGCTTATTTAGGGCTAGCACAGATACGCAGTATTTT	CASSLFRASTDTQYF
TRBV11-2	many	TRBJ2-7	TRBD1	TGTGCCAGCGGGTGGGGGCCGGGACAGGGGAGAGAGCAGTACTTC	CASGWGPGQGREQYF
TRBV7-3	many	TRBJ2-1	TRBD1	TGTGCCAGCAGCAGCGGACAGGGGGCTTGGGATGAGCAGTTCTTC	CASSSGQGAWDEQFF
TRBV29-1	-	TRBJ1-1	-	TGCAACGTTGTGCGGGGAACTAAAGCTTTCTTT	CNVVRGTKAFF
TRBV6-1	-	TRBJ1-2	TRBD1	TGTGCCAGCAGTGTCGAGACAGGGGGCGCTTATGGCTACACCTTC	CASSVETGGAYGYTF
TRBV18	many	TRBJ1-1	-	TGTGCCAGCTCACCACCGTCTGCCGGGCTCACTGAAGCTTTCTTT	CASSPPSAGLTEAFF
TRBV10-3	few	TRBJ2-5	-	TGTGCCATCAGTGAGATCCAAGAGACCCAGTACTTC	CAISEIQETQYF
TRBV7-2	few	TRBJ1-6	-	TGTGCCAGCAGCTCCGACATCAATACCAATTCACCCCTCCACTTT	CASSSDINTNSPLHF
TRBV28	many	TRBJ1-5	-	TGTGCCAGCAGTTTAGCCAGGGAGGGAGTGAATCAGCCCCAGCATTTT	CASSLAREGVNQPQHF
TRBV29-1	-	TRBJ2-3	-	TGCAGCGTTGTGGGGTTTAGCACAGATACGCAGTATTTT	CSVVGFSTDTQYF
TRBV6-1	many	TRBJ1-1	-	TGTGCCAGCAGTTCCGAGGGCACTGAAGCTTTCTTT	CASSSEGTEAFF
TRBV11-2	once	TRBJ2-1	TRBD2	TGTGCCAGCAGCTCAGCGGGAGGGCTAGTCAATGAGCAGTTCTTC	CASSSAGGLVNEQFF
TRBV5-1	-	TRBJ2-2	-	TGCGCCAGCACGCCCGGGGCGGGGTCGAACACCGGGGAGCTGTTTTTT	CASTPGAGSNTGELFF
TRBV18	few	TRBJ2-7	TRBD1	TGTGCCAGCTCAGCCGGGACAGGGGAAAACGAGCAGTACTTC	CASSAGTGENEQYF
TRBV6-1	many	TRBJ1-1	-	TGTGCCAGCGTCAAGAGTCAGGGGATCACTGAAGCTTTCTTT	CASVKSQGITEAFF